Listed below are T cell receptor beta chains from one sample, sequenced in a study of CD8 T cell repertoires and HIV-1 epitope variants. The repertoire was sequenced with immunoSEQ multiplex PCR; TCRdb's copy has only in-frame clones and lacks some. Here the sample spans 5,000 or so clones, roughly 69% being singletons. The antigens these receptors bind are not known. Sample: cultured CD8+ T cells derived from PBMCs. The source of these receptors is a male donor with HIV. CDR3s include the opening cysteine and the closing phenylalanine or tryptophan. A D gene is named only where the DNA matches it firmly. A row's size may be missing; if present it is once, few, many or a size class.

D gene,J gene,clone size,V gene,CDR3 DNA,CDR3 protein
-,TRBJ2-2,-,TRBV7-3,TGTGCCAGCAGCTTCAACACCGGGGAGCTGTTTTTT,CASSFNTGELFF
TRBD1,TRBJ1-2,few,TRBV5-4,TGTGCCAGCAGCTTAGGGGGACAGGGGGCGCCCGCTGGCTACACCTTC,CASSLGGQGAPAGYTF
-,TRBJ2-7,-,TRBV11-2,TGTGCCAGCAGCGCTTCCTACGAGCAGTACTTC,CASSASYEQYF
TRBD1,TRBJ1-5,few,TRBV11-2,TGTGCCAGCAGCTACGGACAGGGCATCAATCAGCCCCAGCATTTT,CASSYGQGINQPQHF
-,TRBJ1-1,-,TRBV29-1,TGCAGCGTTGAAGATGGTGTTACAGGGAGAACTTTCTTT,CSVEDGVTGRTFF
-,TRBJ2-2,once,TRBV6-1,TGTGCCAGCACCATGGACTATCCGGACACCGGGGAGCTGTTTTTT,CASTMDYPDTGELFF
TRBD1,TRBJ1-3,few,TRBV7-6,TGTGCCAGCAGCTCCTTGGGACAGGGCTCTGGAAACACCATATATTTT,CASSSLGQGSGNTIYF
TRBD2,TRBJ2-7,-,TRBV15,TGTGCCACCAGCAGAGATGGGGGGGTAGCGGAGCAGTACTTC,CATSRDGGVAEQYF
-,TRBJ1-2,-,TRBV10-3,TGTGCCATCAGTGAGGTACATGGCTACACCTTC,CAISEVHGYTF
-,TRBJ1-6,-,TRBV27,TGTGCCAGCACCTCCGGACAGAAGAATTCACCCCTCCACTTT,CASTSGQKNSPLHF
TRBD1,TRBJ2-7,-,TRBV7-9,TGTGCCAGCAGCCGCGACAGGGTCGAGCAGTACTTC,CASSRDRVEQYF
TRBD2,TRBJ2-2,-,TRBV29-1,TGCAGCGTGGGGGGGGCGAACACCGGGGAGCTGTTTTTT,CSVGGANTGELFF
-,TRBJ2-5,-,TRBV30,TGTGCCTGGAGTGCGGTCCGGGAGACCCAGTACTTC,CAWSAVRETQYF
-,TRBJ2-7,-,TRBV27,TGTGCCAGCAGTTTAAGGGGGGAGAGCTACGAGCAGTACTTC,CASSLRGESYEQYF
-,TRBJ2-7,-,TRBV5-5,TGTGCCAGCAGCCAGGGGTCCGGGTCCTACGAGCAGTACTTC,CASSQGSGSYEQYF
-,TRBJ2-7,-,TRBV6-4,TGTGCCAGCAGTGACGGTCGGGAACTGCCTACGTACGAGCAGTACTTC,CASSDGRELPTYEQYF
-,TRBJ2-7,few,TRBV4-1,TGCGCCAGCAGCCAAGACGAGCGCCCTCGGTACTTC,CASSQDERPRYF
-,TRBJ2-1,-,TRBV11-1,TGTGCCAGCAGCTTAGCCGGACAGAGCTACAATGAGCAGTTCTTC,CASSLAGQSYNEQFF
TRBD2,TRBJ2-2,-,TRBV5-1,TGCGCCAGCAGCCCCCGACTAGCGGGAGAATGGACGAACACCGGGGAGCTGTTTTTT,CASSPRLAGEWTNTGELFF
TRBD2,TRBJ2-2,-,TRBV7-6,TGTGCCAGCAGCACCCCTGGGGCTAGCGGGGGGGAACCCGGGAACACCGGGGAGCTGTTTTTT,CASSTPGASGGEPGNTGELFF
-,TRBJ2-1,-,TRBV18,TGTGCCAGCTCACCAGGGCAAAATGAGCAGTTCTTC,CASSPGQNEQFF
-,TRBJ1-2,-,TRBV10-2,TGCGCCAGCAGTGATGGGGGGGGCTATGGCTACACCTTC,CASSDGGGYGYTF
-,TRBJ1-3,-,TRBV10-3,TGTGCCATCAGTGAGCCGGCAGGGATGACTCCTGGAAACACCATATATTTT,CAISEPAGMTPGNTIYF
-,TRBJ2-1,-,TRBV28,TGTGCCAGCAGTCCTGAGGGTGACTACAATGAGCAGTTCTTC,CASSPEGDYNEQFF
-,TRBJ2-5,-,TRBV7-6,TGTGCCAGCAGCTTAGAATACGGCTCCCAGTACTTC,CASSLEYGSQYF
-,TRBJ1-1,once,TRBV13,TGTGCCAGCAGCTTAAGCGGGTTAGGGAACACTGAAGCTTTCTTT,CASSLSGLGNTEAFF
-,TRBJ1-1,-,TRBV5-5,TGTGCCAGCAGCTTGGGTTGGGGGACGACTGAAGCTTTCTTT,CASSLGWGTTEAFF
-,TRBJ1-2,few,TRBV28,TGTGCCAGCAGTCTCTCAAGGACGAGAACCTTTAACTATGGCTACACCTTC,CASSLSRTRTFNYGYTF
-,TRBJ1-1,few,TRBV9,TGTGCCAGCAGCCCGCAGGGGACTGAAGCTTTCTTT,CASSPQGTEAFF
TRBD1,TRBJ2-6,-,TRBV9,TGTGCCAGCAGCCCCGGACAGGGGATCTCTGGGGCCAACGTCCTGACTTTC,CASSPGQGISGANVLTF
-,TRBJ2-2,-,TRBV13,TGTGCCAGCAGCACACGAGGCTCGGGTCGGACCGGGGAGCTGTTTTTT,CASSTRGSGRTGELFF
-,TRBJ2-2,-,TRBV12-5,TGTGCTAGTGGTTTCTGGGTTAAGAACACCGGGGAGCTGTTTTTT,CASGFWVKNTGELFF
TRBD1,TRBJ2-3,-,TRBV13,TGTGCCAGCAGCTTCACAGGGGGCTCGGATACGCAGTATTTT,CASSFTGGSDTQYF
-,TRBJ2-7,-,TRBV28,TGTGCCAGCAGTTCACGAAGCTCCTACGAGCAGTACTTC,CASSSRSSYEQYF
-,TRBJ2-3,-,TRBV9,TGTGCCAGCAGCCTCCGAGGGTCGCACACAGATACGCAGTATTTT,CASSLRGSHTDTQYF
-,TRBJ2-2,-,TRBV5-5,TGTGCCAGCAGCCTGGGACCGAACACCGGGGAGCTGTTTTTT,CASSLGPNTGELFF
-,TRBJ1-1,-,TRBV30,TGTGCCTGGAGTGTATCGGGGGGGACTGAAGCTTTCTTT,CAWSVSGGTEAFF
TRBD1,TRBJ1-6,-,TRBV28,TGTGCCAGCGTCGACCGGGACAGAGGCGGTTCACCCCTCCACTTT,CASVDRDRGGSPLHF
TRBD2,TRBJ2-7,-,TRBV19,TGTGCCAGTAGTCCAGGACTAGCAGCCTACGAGCAGTACTTC,CASSPGLAAYEQYF
-,TRBJ2-1,-,TRBV6-5,TGTGCCAGCAGTTACGGGATCACCGGTGAGCAGTTCTTC,CASSYGITGEQFF
-,TRBJ1-1,-,TRBV4-1,TGCGCCAGCAGCCAAGATCTTGCGGGGGCGCAGAACACTGAAGCTTTCTTT,CASSQDLAGAQNTEAFF